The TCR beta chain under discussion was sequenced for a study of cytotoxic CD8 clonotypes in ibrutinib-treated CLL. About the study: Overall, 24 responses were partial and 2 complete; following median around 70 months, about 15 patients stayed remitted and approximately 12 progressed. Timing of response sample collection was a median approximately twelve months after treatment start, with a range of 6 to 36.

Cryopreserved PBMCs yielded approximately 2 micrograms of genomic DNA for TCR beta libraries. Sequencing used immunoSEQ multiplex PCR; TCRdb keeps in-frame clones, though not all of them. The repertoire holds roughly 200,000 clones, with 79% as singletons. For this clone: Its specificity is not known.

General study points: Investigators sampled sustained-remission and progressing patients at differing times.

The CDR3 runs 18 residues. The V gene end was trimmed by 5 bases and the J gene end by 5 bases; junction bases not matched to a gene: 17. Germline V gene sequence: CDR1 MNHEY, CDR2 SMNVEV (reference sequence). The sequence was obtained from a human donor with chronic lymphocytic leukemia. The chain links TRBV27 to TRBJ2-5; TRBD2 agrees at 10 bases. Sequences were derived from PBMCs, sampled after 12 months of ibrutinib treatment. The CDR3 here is CASSPLPLSGRERETQYF. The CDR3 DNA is TGTGCCAGCAGTCCGCTCCCTCTAAGCGGGAGGGAAAGGGAGACCCAGTACTTC.